The 10 T cell receptor beta chains below come from one sample, sequenced in a study of T-cell reconstitution after alpha-beta-depleted transplantation in children. The TCRbeta library was prepared with unique molecular identifiers. Each CDR3 protein is one row after TCRdb ran MiXCR on the PCR reads. The repertoire has fewer than 90,000 distinct CDR3 sequences, about 7% of them found once; the top ten carry around 2.5%. The sample here was PBMCs from the stem cell graft donor, taken from the stem cell graft. The receptors stem from a human donor who donated a stem cell graft to a child with acute lymphoblastic leukemia.

J is TRBJ1-6 and V is TRBV12-2; the D segment call TRBD1 is taken from the table without a DNA check. TRBV12-2 is a pseudogene locus. CDR3 length: 17 residues. CDR3 nucleotide sequence: TGTGCAAGTCGCTCAGGGGGGTTGGACAGGGGCGGCTCACCCCTCCACTTT. It yields the protein CASRSGGLDRGGSPLHF.

V usage is TRBV14 and J usage is TRBJ1-3; 9 bases align to TRBD1. In germline, CDR1 is SGHDN, CDR2 FVKESK. The CDR3 is 14 amino acids. J gave up 2 bases and V 4 bases, and 0 bases lay outside the gene matches. The CDR3 spells CASSRQGAGNTIYF. CDR3 coding DNA: TGTGCCAGCAGCCGACAGGGGGCTGGAAACACCATATATTTT. The full variable domain, rest sourced from reference TRBV14 and TRBJ1-3, is EAGVTQFPSHSVIEKGQTVTLRCDPISGHDNLYWYRRVMGKEIKFLLHFVKESKQDESGMPNNRFLAERTGGTYSTLKVQPAELEDSGVYFCASSRQGAGNTIYFGEGSWLTVV.

This clonotype showed up just a few times. The rearrangement links TRBV4-2 to TRBJ2-1; tentatively, D is TRBD2 (7 bases). CDR1 and CDR2 from the germline V gene are LGHNA and YNFKEQ. This CDR3 spans 15 amino acids. V gave up 6 bases and J gave up 4 bases, with 16 bases separating them. The CDR3 nucleotides are TGTGCCAGCAGTCACCCGGGGGGCCTTTACAATGAGCAGTTCTTC. Translating gives CASSHPGGLYNEQFF.

There are many counts of this clonotype. The rearrangement joins TRBV4-3 to TRBJ1-6; D is undetermined. The CDR3 is 13 amino acids. The germline V and J ends were trimmed by 0 bases and 12 bases, with 9 bases remaining between them. The germline CDR1 and CDR2 sequences are LGHNA and YSLEER. CDR3 region: CASSQDAYRPLHF. The CDR3 DNA follows: TGCGCCAGCAGCCAAGACGCTTACCGACCCCTCCACTTT.

This clonotype was detected ten times or more. This chain joins TRBV5-1 and TRBJ2-3; D could derive from TRBD1 or TRBD2 (5 bases each). This CDR3 contains 16 residues. Germline lookup yields CDR1 SGHRS and CDR2 YFSETQ. V lost 0 bases and J 2 bases, leaving 13 bases between the germline ends. Here the CDR3 reads CASSLVLGEPTDTQYF. In nucleotides, the CDR3 is TGCGCCAGCAGCTTGGTTTTGGGGGAGCCCACAGATACGCAGTATTTT.

The table lists this clonotype with many counts. The rearrangement links TRBV24-1 to TRBJ2-2; 9 positions match TRBD2. Trimming at V came to 4 bases and at J to 4 bases, leaving 9 bases not matched to a gene. Germline CDR1 and CDR2: KGHDR and SFDVKD. This CDR3 is built from 17 residues. The CDR3 reads CATSDHPARGGTGELFF. For the CDR3, the DNA is TGTGCCACCAGTGACCACCCAGCGCGGGGGGGCACCGGGGAGCTGTTTTTT.

This clonotype came up many times. The chain carries TRBV3-1 and TRBJ1-3; 7 nucleotides agree with TRBD1. Germline lookup yields CDR1 LGHDT and CDR2 YNNKEL (reference sequence). The V gene end was trimmed by 3 bases and the J gene end by 0 bases; junction bases not matched to a gene: 5. The length of the CDR3 is 16 residues. The CDR3 reads CASSHATGASGNTIYF. In DNA, the CDR3 is TGTGCCAGCAGCCACGCCACAGGGGCCTCTGGAAACACCATATATTTT.

The rearrangement joins TRBV27 to TRBJ2-3, with a tentative D call TRBD1 (6 bases). The germline V and J ends were trimmed by 2 bases and 2 bases, with 14 bases remaining between them. The CDR3 extends over 16 amino acids. Germline V gene lookup returns CDR1 MNHEY and CDR2 SMNVEV (reference sequence). The CDR3 coding sequence is TGTGCCAGCAGTTTACGGCAGGGGAGAATCACAGATACGCAGTATTTT. Translating it yields CASSLRQGRITDTQYF.

The chain couples TRBV19 to TRBJ2-7; 16 bases fit TRBD2. The CDR3 loop spans 18 amino acids. Per germline, CDR1 LNHDA and CDR2 SQIVND (reference sequence). J was trimmed by 2 bases and V by 5 bases; bases with no gene match: 9. The CDR3 loop reads CASSGEYGTSGRAYEQYF. The CDR3 DNA is TGTGCCAGTAGTGGAGAGTACGGGACTAGCGGGAGGGCCTACGAGCAGTACTTC.

This clonotype occurred many times. The rearrangement uses TRBV7-2 and TRBJ2-7; 13 nucleotides line up with TRBD2. Germline-derived CDR1 and CDR2 are SGHTA and FQGNSA. The CDR3 spans 17 residues. Losses at the gene ends were 4 bases for V and 7 bases for J; bases not matched to a gene: 13. CDR3 coding DNA: TGTGCCAGCAGCTCCCGGGAACTAGCGGGGGGGCTCGGAGAGCAGTACTTC. It yields the protein CASSSRELAGGLGEQYF.